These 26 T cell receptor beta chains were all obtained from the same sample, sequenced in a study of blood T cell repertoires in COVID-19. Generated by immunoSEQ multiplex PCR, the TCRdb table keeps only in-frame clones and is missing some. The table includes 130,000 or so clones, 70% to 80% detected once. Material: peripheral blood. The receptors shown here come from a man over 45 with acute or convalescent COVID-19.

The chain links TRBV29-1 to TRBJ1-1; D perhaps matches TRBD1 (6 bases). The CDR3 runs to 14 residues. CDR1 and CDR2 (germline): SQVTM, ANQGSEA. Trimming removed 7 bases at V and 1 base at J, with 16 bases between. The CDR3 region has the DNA TGCAGCGCTAAGAGAGGGGGTACGAACACTGAAGCTTTCTTT. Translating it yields CSAKRGGTNTEAFF.

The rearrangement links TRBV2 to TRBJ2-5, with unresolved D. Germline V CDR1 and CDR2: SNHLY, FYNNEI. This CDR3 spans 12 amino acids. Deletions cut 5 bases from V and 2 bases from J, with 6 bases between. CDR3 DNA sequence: TGTGCCAGCAGTCCCCAACAAGAGACCCAGTACTTC. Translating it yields CASSPQQETQYF.

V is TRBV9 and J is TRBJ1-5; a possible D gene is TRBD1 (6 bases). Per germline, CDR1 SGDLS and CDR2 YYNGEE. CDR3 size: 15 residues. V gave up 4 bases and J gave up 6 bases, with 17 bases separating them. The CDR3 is CASSPSDRWGQPQHF. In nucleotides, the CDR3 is TGTGCCAGCAGCCCCTCCGACAGGTGGGGTCAGCCCCAGCATTTT.

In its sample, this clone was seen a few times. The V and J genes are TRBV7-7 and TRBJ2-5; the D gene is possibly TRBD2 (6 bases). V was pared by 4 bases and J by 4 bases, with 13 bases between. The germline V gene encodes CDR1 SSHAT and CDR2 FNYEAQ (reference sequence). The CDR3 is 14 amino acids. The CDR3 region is CASSSVGGGETQYF. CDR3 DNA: TGTGCCAGCAGCTCCGTGGGGGGTGGAGAGACCCAGTACTTC.

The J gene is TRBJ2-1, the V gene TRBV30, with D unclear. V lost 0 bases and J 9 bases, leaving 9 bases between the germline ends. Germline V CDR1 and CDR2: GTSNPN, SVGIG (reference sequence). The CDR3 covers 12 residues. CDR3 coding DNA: TGTGCCTGGAGTGTACTTAGTTTTGAGCAGTTCTTC. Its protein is CAWSVLSFEQFF.

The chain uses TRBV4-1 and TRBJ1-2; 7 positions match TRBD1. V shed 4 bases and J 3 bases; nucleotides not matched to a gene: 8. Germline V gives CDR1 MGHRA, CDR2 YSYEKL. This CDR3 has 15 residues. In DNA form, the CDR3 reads TGCGCCAGCAGCCGACCGACAGGGCGGGACTATGGCTACACCTTC. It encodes CASSRPTGRDYGYTF.

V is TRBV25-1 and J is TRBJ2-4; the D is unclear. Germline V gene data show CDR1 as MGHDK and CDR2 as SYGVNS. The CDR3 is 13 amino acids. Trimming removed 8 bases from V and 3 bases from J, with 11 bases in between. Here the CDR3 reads CASGLSGKNIQYF. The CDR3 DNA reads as TGTGCCAGCGGCCTCTCAGGCAAAAACATTCAGTACTTC. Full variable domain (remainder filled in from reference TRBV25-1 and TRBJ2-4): EADIYQTPRYLVIGTGKKITLECSQTMGHDKMYWYQQDPGMELHLIHYSYGVNSTEKGDLSSESTVSRIRTEHFPLTLESARPSHTSQYLCASGLSGKNIQYFGAGTRLSVL.

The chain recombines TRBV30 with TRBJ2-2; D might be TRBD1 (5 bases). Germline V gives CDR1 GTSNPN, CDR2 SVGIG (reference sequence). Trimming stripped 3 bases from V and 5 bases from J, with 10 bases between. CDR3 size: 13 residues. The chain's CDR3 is CAWSPTVTGELFF. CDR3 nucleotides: TGTGCCTGGAGCCCGACAGTAACCGGGGAGCTGTTTTTT.

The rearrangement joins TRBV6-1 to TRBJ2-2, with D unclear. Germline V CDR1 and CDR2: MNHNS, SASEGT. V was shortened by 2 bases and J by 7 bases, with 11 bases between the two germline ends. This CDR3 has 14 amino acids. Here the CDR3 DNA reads TGTGCCAGCAGTGAAATATGGTTCGGCGGGGAGCTGTTTTTT. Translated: CASSEIWFGGELFF.

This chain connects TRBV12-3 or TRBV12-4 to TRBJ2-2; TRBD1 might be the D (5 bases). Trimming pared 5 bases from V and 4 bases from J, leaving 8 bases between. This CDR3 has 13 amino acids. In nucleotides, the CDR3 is TGTGCCAGCAGTAGCAGGGCCACCGGGGAGCTGTTTTTT. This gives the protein CASSSRATGELFF.

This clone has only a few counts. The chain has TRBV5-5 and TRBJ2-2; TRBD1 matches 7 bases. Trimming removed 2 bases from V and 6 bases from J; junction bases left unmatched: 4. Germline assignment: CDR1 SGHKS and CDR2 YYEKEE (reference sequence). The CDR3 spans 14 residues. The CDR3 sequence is CASSFQGESGELFF. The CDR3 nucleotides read TGTGCCAGCAGCTTCCAGGGGGAATCCGGGGAGCTGTTTTTT.

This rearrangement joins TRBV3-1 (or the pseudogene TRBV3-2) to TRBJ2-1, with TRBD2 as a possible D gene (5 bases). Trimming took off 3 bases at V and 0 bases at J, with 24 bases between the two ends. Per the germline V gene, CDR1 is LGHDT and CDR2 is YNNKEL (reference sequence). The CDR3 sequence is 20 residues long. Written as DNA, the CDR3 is TGTGCCAGCAGCCAGGGATACGGGCGGGCCCTCCTCAGCTCCTACAATGAGCAGTTCTTC. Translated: CASSQGYGRALLSSYNEQFF.

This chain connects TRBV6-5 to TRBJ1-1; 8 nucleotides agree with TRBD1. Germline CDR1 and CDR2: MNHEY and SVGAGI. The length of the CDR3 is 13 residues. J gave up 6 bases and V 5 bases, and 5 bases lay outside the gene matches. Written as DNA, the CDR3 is TGTGCCAGCAGTACGGACAGGGCGTCTGAAGCTTTCTTT. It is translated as CASSTDRASEAFF.

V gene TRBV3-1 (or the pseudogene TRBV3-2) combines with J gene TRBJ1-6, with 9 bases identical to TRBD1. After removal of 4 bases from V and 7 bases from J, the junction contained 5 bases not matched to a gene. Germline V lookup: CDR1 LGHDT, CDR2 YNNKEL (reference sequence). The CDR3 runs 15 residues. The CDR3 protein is CASSPGDRVNSPLHF. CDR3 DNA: TGTGCCAGCAGCCCCGGGGACAGGGTGAATTCACCCCTCCACTTT.

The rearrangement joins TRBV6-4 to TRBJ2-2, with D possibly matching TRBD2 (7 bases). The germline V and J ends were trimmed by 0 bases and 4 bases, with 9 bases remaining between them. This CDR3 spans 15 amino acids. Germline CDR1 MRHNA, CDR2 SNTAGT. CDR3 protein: CASSDSRGATGELFF. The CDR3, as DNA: TGTGCCAGCAGTGACTCCCGGGGGGCCACCGGGGAGCTGTTTTTT.

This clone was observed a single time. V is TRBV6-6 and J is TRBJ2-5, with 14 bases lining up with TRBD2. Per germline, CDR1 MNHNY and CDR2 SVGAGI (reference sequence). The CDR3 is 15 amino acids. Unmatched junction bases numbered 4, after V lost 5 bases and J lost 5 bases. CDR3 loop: CASSPGLAGVETQYF. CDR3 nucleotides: TGTGCCAGCAGTCCGGGACTAGCGGGGGTGGAGACCCAGTACTTC.

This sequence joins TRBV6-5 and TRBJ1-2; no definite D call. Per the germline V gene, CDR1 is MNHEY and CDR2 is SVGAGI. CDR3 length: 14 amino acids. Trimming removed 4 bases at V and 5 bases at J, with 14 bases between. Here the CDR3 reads CASSLRPPRYGYTF. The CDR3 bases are TGTGCCAGCAGTTTGCGTCCCCCTAGATATGGCTACACCTTC.

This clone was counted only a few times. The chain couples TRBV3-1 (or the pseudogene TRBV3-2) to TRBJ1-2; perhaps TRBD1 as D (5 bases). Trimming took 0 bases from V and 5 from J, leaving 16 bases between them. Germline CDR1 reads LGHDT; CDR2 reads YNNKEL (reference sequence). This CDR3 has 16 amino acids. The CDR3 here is CASSQDPGAGWYGYTF. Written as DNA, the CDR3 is TGTGCCAGCAGCCAAGATCCGGGTGCAGGGTGGTATGGCTACACCTTC.

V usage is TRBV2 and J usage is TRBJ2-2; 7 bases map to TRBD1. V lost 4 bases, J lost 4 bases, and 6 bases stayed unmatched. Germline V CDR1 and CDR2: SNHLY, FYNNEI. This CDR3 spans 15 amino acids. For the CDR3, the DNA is TGTGCCAGCAGTGGGACGAGGGGGCGCACCGGGGAGCTGTTTTTT. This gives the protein CASSGTRGRTGELFF.

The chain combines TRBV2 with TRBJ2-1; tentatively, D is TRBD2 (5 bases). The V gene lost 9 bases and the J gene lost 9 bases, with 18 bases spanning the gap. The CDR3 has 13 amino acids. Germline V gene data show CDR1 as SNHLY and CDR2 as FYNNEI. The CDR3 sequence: CASHASFLGEQFF. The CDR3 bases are TGTGCCAGTCACGCTAGCTTTCTTGGTGAGCAGTTCTTC.

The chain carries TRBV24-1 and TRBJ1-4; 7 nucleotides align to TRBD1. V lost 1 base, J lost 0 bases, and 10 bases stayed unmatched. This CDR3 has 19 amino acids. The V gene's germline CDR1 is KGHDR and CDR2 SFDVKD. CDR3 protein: CATSDFAGGYETTNEKLFF. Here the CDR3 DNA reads TGTGCCACCAGTGATTTTGCAGGGGGATATGAAACAACTAATGAAAAACTGTTTTTT.

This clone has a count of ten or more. The DNA of the CDR3 is TGTGCCAGCAGTGAACAGGGGGACTATGGCTACACCTTC. Translated, it gives CASSEQGDYGYTF. The chain recombines TRBV25-1 with TRBJ1-2; the match to TRBD1 covers 7 bases. The CDR3 is 13 amino acids. After removal of 2 bases from V and 3 bases from J, the junction contained 0 bases not matched to a gene. Germline CDR1 reads MGHDK; CDR2 reads SYGVNS.

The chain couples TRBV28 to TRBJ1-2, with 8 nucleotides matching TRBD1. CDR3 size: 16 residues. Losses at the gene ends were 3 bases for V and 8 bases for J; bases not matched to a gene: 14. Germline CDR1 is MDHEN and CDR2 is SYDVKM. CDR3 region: CASSFLSGGEVSGYTF. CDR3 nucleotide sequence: TGTGCCAGCAGTTTTCTCTCAGGGGGCGAGGTCAGCGGCTACACCTTC.

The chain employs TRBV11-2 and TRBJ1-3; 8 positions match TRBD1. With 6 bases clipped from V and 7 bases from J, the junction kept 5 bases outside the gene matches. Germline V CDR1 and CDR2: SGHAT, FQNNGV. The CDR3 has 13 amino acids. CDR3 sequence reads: CASRRQGANTIYF. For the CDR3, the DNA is TGTGCCAGCAGGCGGCAGGGGGCCAACACCATATATTTT.

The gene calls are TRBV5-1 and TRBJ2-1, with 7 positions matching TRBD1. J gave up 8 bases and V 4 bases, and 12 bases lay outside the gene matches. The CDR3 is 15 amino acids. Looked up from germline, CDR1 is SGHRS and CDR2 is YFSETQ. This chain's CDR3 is CASSVGQGDGDEQFF. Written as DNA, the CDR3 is TGCGCCAGCAGCGTTGGCCAGGGGGATGGGGATGAGCAGTTCTTC.

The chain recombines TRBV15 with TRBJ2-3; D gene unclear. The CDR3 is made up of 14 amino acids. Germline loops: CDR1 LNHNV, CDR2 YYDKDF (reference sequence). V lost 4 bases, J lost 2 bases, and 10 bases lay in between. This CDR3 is CATSMRTVTDTQYF. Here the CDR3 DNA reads TGTGCCACCAGCATGCGCACAGTCACAGATACGCAGTATTTT.